This entry features one T cell receptor beta chain sequence. This sample was taken from a study of technical replicates of blood from a handful of donors. Generated by immunoSEQ multiplex PCR, the TCRdb table keeps only in-frame clones and is missing some. The data contain around 72,000 clones, roughly nine tenths of them singletons. Trimming took 6 bases from V and 3 from J; bases not matched to a gene: 7. Germline values: CDR1 SGHRS, CDR2 YFSETQ. The CDR3 totals 15 residues. Material for sequencing was T cells isolated from PBMCs. The source is a human donor in good health. Some clones in this sample may be carry-over from other donors' samples. The chain is built from TRBV5-1 and TRBJ1-4; 8 bases are a match to TRBD1. CDR3 nucleotides: TGCGCCAGCACCCTCCAGGGGGCCTCTAATGAAAAACTGTTTTTT. Residues: CASTLQGASNEKLFF.